A single sample gave rise to the 2 T cell receptor beta chains below, sequenced in a study of cytomegalovirus exposure and HLA in healthy donors. The repertoire was sequenced with immunoSEQ multiplex PCR; TCRdb's copy has only in-frame clones and lacks some. Here the sample spans almost 75,000 clones, approximately 80% being singletons. The sequenced sample consisted of PBMCs. These receptors came from a young man in good health and CMV-seronegative.

The chain employs TRBV4-2 and TRBJ1-1; D is perhaps TRBD1 (5 bases). The CDR3 contains 16 residues. The ends were cut back, 0 bases at V and 0 bases at J, with 11 bases in the middle. From germline, CDR1 is LGHNA and CDR2 YNFKEQ. The CDR3 sequence: CASSQDQGFLNTEAFF. The CDR3 nucleotides read TGTGCCAGCAGCCAAGATCAGGGTTTCTTGAACACTGAAGCTTTCTTT.

The gene calls are TRBV4-1 and TRBJ2-1; 7 positions match TRBD1. After removal of 6 bases from V and 7 bases from J, the junction contained 27 bases not matched to a gene. The CDR3 has 20 amino acids. Germline CDR1 and CDR2: MGHRA and YSYEKL. The CDR3: CASRLTAIDRPGPGGNEQFF. The CDR3 nucleotides are TGCGCCAGCAGGTTAACCGCCATCGACAGGCCCGGTCCAGGGGGAAATGAGCAGTTCTTC.